The 25 T cell receptor beta chains below come from one sample, sequenced in a study of PD-1 blockade in classical Hodgkin lymphoma. Each patient relapsed following autologous stem cell transplantation, and prior brentuximab vedotin exposure differed. The data were produced by immunoSEQ multiplex PCR, yet TCRdb's version contains in-frame clones alone and is incomplete. The data show tens of thousands of clones, roughly 80% seen once. Sequences were derived from peripheral blood mononuclear cells (PBMCs), sampled at baseline. The receptors derive from a human donor with classical Hodgkin lymphoma.

V usage is TRBV30 and J usage is TRBJ2-1; TRBD2 matches at 8 bases. J lost 0 bases, V lost 1 base, and 14 bases had no gene match. Germline V lookup: CDR1 GTSNPN, CDR2 SVGIG (reference sequence). The CDR3 loop spans 19 amino acids. The CDR3 DNA reads TGTGCCTGGAGTGGAGTAGGTAGCGGGACCCCTAGCTCCTACAATGAGCAGTTCTTC. It codes for CAWSGVGSGTPSSYNEQFF. Looking up the rest from reference TRBV30 and TRBJ2-1 gives the full variable domain: SQTIHQWPATLVQPVGSPLSLECTVEGTSNPNLYWYRQAAGRGLQLLFYSVGIGQISSEVPQNLSASRPQDRQFILSSKKLLLSDSGFYLCAWSGVGSGTPSSYNEQFFGPGTRLTVL.

The chain couples TRBV15 to TRBJ2-7, with D tentatively TRBD1 or TRBD2 (6 bases each). Trimming took off 0 bases at V and 3 bases at J, with 12 bases between the two ends. Germline V gives CDR1 LNHNV, CDR2 YYDKDF (reference sequence). This CDR3 has 15 residues. This chain's CDR3 is CATSREWGAVYEQYF. The CDR3, as DNA: TGTGCCACCAGCAGAGAATGGGGGGCCGTCTACGAGCAGTACTTC. The variable domain in full, with the rest retrieved from reference TRBV15 and TRBJ2-7, is DAMVIQNPRYQVTQFGKPVTLSCSQTLNHNVMYWYQQKSSQAPKLLFHYYDKDFNNEADTPDNFQSRRPNTSFCFLDIRSPGLGDTAMYLCATSREWGAVYEQYFGPGTRLTVT.

This clone turned up a few times. The chain links TRBV12-5 to TRBJ2-3; TRBD2 matches 7 bases. The V gene end was trimmed by 6 bases and the J gene end by 3 bases; junction bases not matched to a gene: 6. The V gene's germline CDR1 is LGHNT and CDR2 FRNRAP. This CDR3 has 14 residues. The CDR3 DNA follows: TGTGCTAGTGGGAGCGGGACTCTGACAGATACGCAGTATTTT. Amino acid sequence: CASGSGTLTDTQYF.

The V and J genes are TRBV6-5 and TRBJ1-5, with a possible D match to TRBD1 (5 bases). Trimming took off 4 bases at V and 2 bases at J, with 9 bases between the two ends. This CDR3 has 14 amino acids. Germline V lookup: CDR1 MNHEY, CDR2 SVGAGI. This chain's CDR3 is CASSFTGGNQPQHF. The CDR3 DNA reads TGTGCCAGCAGTTTCACAGGAGGCAATCAGCCCCAGCATTTT.

The J gene is TRBJ1-1, the V gene TRBV7-9; D is unclear. The CDR3 loop spans 12 amino acids. V lost 1 base to trimming and J lost 10 bases, with 10 bases between them. Germline-derived CDR1 and CDR2 are SEHNR and FQNEAQ (reference sequence). In nucleotides, the CDR3 is TGTGCCAGCAGCTTAGAGAAGAACGGAGCTTTCTTT. Amino acid sequence: CASSLEKNGAFF.

The rearrangement joins TRBV29-1 to TRBJ1-1, with D uncertain. This CDR3 comprises 13 residues. Trimming removed 2 bases at V and 1 base at J, with 8 bases between. CDR1 is SQVTM and CDR2 is ANQGSEA in the germline V gene. The CDR3 DNA is TGCAGCGTTGAAATACGGGGGAACACTGAAGCTTTCTTT. Translation gives CSVEIRGNTEAFF.

This clone was observed a single time. The chain links TRBV7-3 to TRBJ2-2; D gene uncertain. Germline V gene sequence: CDR1 SGHTA, CDR2 FQGTGA. The V end lost 2 bases, the J end lost 3 bases, and 4 bases lay between the germline ends. The CDR3 has 13 amino acids. The CDR3 is CASSLRDTGELFF. In nucleotides, the CDR3 is TGTGCCAGCAGCTTACGGGACACCGGGGAGCTGTTTTTT.

The V and J genes are TRBV5-6 and TRBJ2-1, with 12 positions matching TRBD2. The CDR3 loop spans 19 amino acids. V lost 0 bases and J lost 12; bases outside the gene matches: 19. In germline, CDR1 is SGHDT, CDR2 YYEEEE. The CDR3, as DNA: TGTGCCAGCAGCTTGGAGGAGTTGGGGGGACTAGCGGGTGAAATCGGGCAGTTCTTC. Translated, it gives CASSLEELGGLAGEIGQFF.

This clone qualifies as medium-sized. The chain uses TRBV7-8 and TRBJ1-1; 7 nucleotides align to TRBD1. This CDR3 spans 14 amino acids. The germline V gene has CDR1 SGHVS and CDR2 FQNEAQ. Unmatched junction bases numbered 9, after V lost 7 bases and J lost 4 bases. CDR3 in DNA: TGTGCCAGCATCGCCACAGGGGTGGGCACTGAAGCTTTCTTT. Translation gives CASIATGVGTEAFF.

The V and J genes are TRBV14 and TRBJ2-7; 8 bases map to TRBD1. The CDR3 loop spans 14 amino acids. Germline V CDR1 and CDR2: SGHDN, FVKESK. V was clipped by 6 bases and J by 2 bases; unmatched bases: 6. As DNA, the CDR3 is TGTGCCAGCAGATCCGGGACAGGACCCTACGAGCAGTACTTC. Amino acids: CASRSGTGPYEQYF.

The J gene is TRBJ2-3, the V gene TRBV9; D ambiguous. With 4 bases removed from V and 0 bases from J, the gap between germline ends came to 9 bases. The CDR3 consists of 14 residues. CDR1 is SGDLS and CDR2 is YYNGEE in the germline V gene. The CDR3: CASSFSVSTDTQYF. The CDR3 DNA follows: TGTGCCAGCAGCTTCTCGGTTAGCACAGATACGCAGTATTTT.

With respect to this clone: This probably arose from a read error, given a far larger clone one base away. The chain has TRBV4-2 and TRBJ2-2, with 13 bases identical to TRBD2. CDR3 length: 18 residues. J was trimmed by 5 bases and V by 3 bases; bases with no gene match: 9. The germline V gene encodes CDR1 LGHNA and CDR2 YNFKEQ. DNA of the CDR3: TGTGCCAGCAGCCACCCCGGACTAGCGGGAGATAGGACCGGGGAGCTGTTTTTT. This codes for CASSHPGLAGDRTGELFF.

The chain has TRBV27 and TRBJ2-7, with D hard to call. CDR1 and CDR2 from the germline V gene are MNHEY and SMNVEV (reference sequence). V was clipped by 6 bases and J by 6 bases, with 12 bases between them. The CDR3 runs 12 residues. This chain's CDR3 is CASSRPPGEQYF. The CDR3 nucleotides read TGTGCCAGCAGCCGGCCGCCCGGCGAGCAGTACTTC.

The chain has TRBV6-1 and TRBJ2-7; 10 bases are a match to TRBD2. CDR1 is MNHNS, CDR2 SASEGT, per germline. The CDR3 covers 14 residues. With 7 bases clipped from V and 2 bases from J, the junction kept 5 bases outside the gene matches. CDR3 amino acids: CASTPTSGAYEQYF. The DNA for the CDR3 is TGTGCCAGCACCCCCACTAGCGGGGCCTACGAGCAGTACTTC.

The chain links TRBV18 to TRBJ2-7; no reliable D call. CDR1 KGHSH and CDR2 LQKENI come from the germline V gene. Trimming took 4 bases from V and 0 from J, leaving 13 bases between them. This CDR3 contains 15 residues. The CDR3 DNA follows: TGTGCCAGCTCACTGACTCTGGAGAGCTCCTACGAGCAGTACTTC. Encoded protein: CASSLTLESSYEQYF.

This clone was observed a handful of times. The chain joins TRBV7-2 to TRBJ2-7; D gene uncertain. Germline V gene lookup returns CDR1 SGHTA and CDR2 FQGNSA. The CDR3 has 14 residues. V lost 2 bases and J lost 0, with 8 bases in between. CDR3 nucleotides: TGTGCCAGCAGCTTAAAGCAGGACTCCTACGAGCAGTACTTC. Residues: CASSLKQDSYEQYF.

In this sample, this clone turned up once. The chain is built from TRBV7-8 and TRBJ1-2; D ambiguous. Germline V gene sequence: CDR1 SGHVS, CDR2 FQNEAQ. Trimming left V 3 bases short and J 4 bases short, with 15 bases between. This CDR3 is built from 15 residues. CDR3 amino acids: CASSFKGFGAYGYTF. The CDR3, as DNA: TGTGCCAGCAGCTTTAAAGGTTTCGGCGCCTATGGCTACACCTTC.

This clone was observed a few times. The J gene is TRBJ2-2, the V gene TRBV7-8, with 8 bases aligning to TRBD1. J was trimmed by 5 bases and V by 4 bases; bases with no gene match: 9. There are 16 residues in the CDR3. Germline CDR1 is SGHVS and CDR2 is FQNEAQ. CDR3 sequence reads: CASSYPLDRVTGELFF. Here the CDR3 DNA reads TGTGCCAGCAGCTACCCGTTGGACAGGGTGACCGGGGAGCTGTTTTTT.

The chain carries TRBV18 and TRBJ2-1, with D perhaps assigned TRBD1 or TRBD2 (6 bases each). In germline, CDR1 is KGHSH, CDR2 LQKENI. The V end was cut by 2 bases, the J end by 2 bases, with 10 bases between. This CDR3 spans 15 amino acids. The CDR3 loop is CASSPGGGPYNEQFF. CDR3 in DNA: TGTGCCAGCTCACCAGGAGGGGGTCCCTACAATGAGCAGTTCTTC.

This clone is categorized as medium-sized. The rearrangement joins TRBV29-1 to TRBJ1-2, with TRBD1 matching 8 bases. Germline values: CDR1 SQVTM, CDR2 ANQGSEA. V was clipped by 8 bases and J by 0 bases; unmatched bases: 5. The CDR3 is 13 residues long. In nucleotides, the CDR3 is TGCAGCACATACAGGGGGACTAACTATGGCTACACCTTC. Translating it yields CSTYRGTNYGYTF.

The V and J genes are TRBV11-2 and TRBJ1-1, with D perhaps matching TRBD1 (6 bases). Trimming took off 5 bases at V and 5 bases at J, with 9 bases between the two ends. The CDR3 has 12 residues. The germline V gene has CDR1 SGHAT and CDR2 FQNNGV. The CDR3, as DNA: TGTGCCAGCAGCGTACAGGGTACTGAAGCTTTCTTT. Its translation is CASSVQGTEAFF.

The genes are TRBV7-2 and TRBJ1-1, with 10 positions matching TRBD1. Unmatched junction bases numbered 5, after V lost 2 bases and J lost 2 bases. This CDR3 comprises 16 residues. Germline-derived CDR1 and CDR2 are SGHTA and FQGNSA. In DNA, the CDR3 is TGTGCCAGCAGCTTAAGACAGGGGGCCTATAACACTGAAGCTTTCTTT. Protein sequence: CASSLRQGAYNTEAFF.

The J gene is TRBJ1-2, the V gene TRBV28, with D maybe TRBD1 (5 bases). Trimming took off 2 bases at V and 6 bases at J, with 16 bases between the two ends. Germline loops: CDR1 MDHEN, CDR2 SYDVKM. This CDR3 comprises 15 residues. The CDR3 nucleotides are TGTGCCAGCAGTTTAATGGGACTGAGGGTTGATGGCTACACCTTC. Translating gives CASSLMGLRVDGYTF.

The chain has TRBV4-2 and TRBJ1-2; D possibly corresponds to TRBD1 (5 bases). The CDR3 totals 16 residues. The germline V gene encodes CDR1 LGHNA and CDR2 YNFKEQ. Trimming shortened V by 0 bases and J by 8 bases, and 19 bases separated the two germline ends. The CDR3 sequence is CASSQDLGGGVGGYTF. CDR3 in DNA: TGTGCCAGCAGCCAAGATTTGGGCGGAGGGGTCGGAGGCTACACCTTC.

V gene TRBV7-9 combines with J gene TRBJ2-7, with D uncertain. This CDR3 region has 13 residues. Trimming took off 2 bases at V and 5 bases at J, with 10 bases between the two ends. Germline CDR1 SEHNR, CDR2 FQNEAQ (reference sequence). In DNA, the CDR3 is TGTGCCAGCAGCTTAAGCTCGGTCCACGAGCAGTACTTC. It codes for CASSLSSVHEQYF. The full variable domain, with the rest looked up from reference TRBV7-9 and TRBJ2-7, is DTGVSQNPRHKITKRGQNVTFRCDPISEHNRLYWYRQTLGQGPEFLTYFQNEAQLEKSRLLSDRFSAERPKGSFSTLEIQRTEQGDSAMYLCASSLSSVHEQYFGPGTRLTVT.